One sample yielded the 22 T cell receptor beta chains listed below, sequenced in a study of T cells in Graves' hyperthyroidism and ophthalmopathy. RNA transcripts served as the template for amplifying TCR beta CDR3 regions. RT-PCR in the first round (using the HTBI primer set) targeted the TCR CDR3. TCRdb analysed the multiplex PCR reads with MiXCR anew, one entry per CDR3 protein. This sample has approximately 370,000 distinct CDR3 sequences, with about 15% found just once. What was sequenced was blood. These receptors originate from a woman younger than 45 with Graves' hyperthyroidism.

This chain uses TRBV18 with TRBJ1-1; 7 nucleotides agree with TRBD1. CDR3 length equals 16 residues. The junction had 11 bases not matched to a gene; V was cut back by 5 bases and J by 2 bases. CDR1 is KGHSH, CDR2 LQKENI, per germline. In DNA form, the CDR3 reads TGTGCCAGCTCAACCAGACAGGGAGGACCTAACACTGAAGCTTTCTTT. Amino acids: CASSTRQGGPNTEAFF.

This clonotype has a count of ten or more. V gene TRBV28 combines with J gene TRBJ2-3, with D perhaps TRBD2 (5 bases). The CDR3 has 16 residues. Trimming left V 2 bases short and J 0 bases short, with 12 bases between. Germline CDR1 is MDHEN and CDR2 is SYDVKM. In DNA form, the CDR3 reads TGTGCCAGCAGTTTAGGGTCTAGCCGTAGCACAGATACGCAGTATTTT. The encoded protein is CASSLGSSRSTDTQYF.

This clonotype has a count of ten or more. This chain joins TRBV3-1 and TRBJ2-6; D is unclear. V gave up 0 bases and J gave up 4 bases, with 7 bases separating them. CDR1 and CDR2 from the germline V gene are LGHDT and YNNKEL (reference sequence). The CDR3 is 15 amino acids. The CDR3 DNA reads as TGTGCCAGCAGCCAAGATCTGGGGGGGGCCAACGTCCTGACTTTC. Its translation is CASSQDLGGANVLTF.

Only a few counts were recorded for this clonotype. The CDR3 region is CASSYFQGQNTEAFF. CDR3 coding DNA: TGTGCCAGCAGTTACTTCCAGGGACAGAACACTGAAGCTTTCTTT. This chain joins TRBV6-6 and TRBJ1-1, with D possibly being TRBD1 (6 bases). The CDR3 has 15 residues. CDR1 is MNHNY, CDR2 SVGAGI, per germline (reference sequence). V gave up 1 base and J gave up 1 base, with 10 bases separating them.

In this sample, this clonotype turned up many times. The J gene is TRBJ2-1, the V gene TRBV11-2; D is uncertain. Germline V gives CDR1 SGHAT, CDR2 FQNNGV. V lost 5 bases, J lost 4 bases, and 9 bases lay in between. This CDR3 has 13 residues. This CDR3 reads CASSPLGYNEQFF. DNA for the CDR3: TGTGCCAGCAGCCCTCTAGGGTACAATGAGCAGTTCTTC.

This clonotype showed up just a few times. This chain links TRBV12-3 or TRBV12-4 with TRBJ1-5; maybe TRBD1 (5 bases). The length of the CDR3 is 14 residues. The V gene lost 6 bases and the J gene lost 1 base, with 10 bases spanning the gap. The CDR3 reads CASRPGTSNQPQHF. CDR3 DNA sequence: TGTGCCAGCAGACCTGGGACGAGCAATCAGCCCCAGCATTTT.

V and J are TRBV20-1 and TRBJ2-6; D gene unclear. Trimming left V 3 bases short and J 0 bases short, with 6 bases between. Germline values: CDR1 DFQATT, CDR2 SNEGSKA (reference sequence). CDR3 length: 14 residues. DNA of the CDR3: TGCAGTGCTAGGACGGGCTCTGGGGCCAACGTCCTGACTTTC. Its translation is CSARTGSGANVLTF.

The chain is built from TRBV4-2 and TRBJ1-2; 9 bases match TRBD1. CDR3 length: 13 amino acids. The ends lost 7 bases at V and 3 bases at J; junction bases unmatched: 3. CDR1 is LGHNA and CDR2 is YNFKEQ in the germline V gene. The CDR3 loop reads CASNRDRDYGYTF. CDR3 bases: TGTGCCAGCAATCGGGACAGGGACTATGGCTACACCTTC.

Details on this clonotype: A much larger clone lies a single base off, so this may be a read error. This CDR3 fails to terminate in the conserved phenylalanine or tryptophan, so it likely reflects a read error. The gene calls are TRBV30 and TRBJ2-7, with D possibly called TRBD1 or TRBD2 (6 bases each). V was cut by 2 bases and J by 3 bases, with 11 bases left in between. Germline CDR1 reads GTSNPN; CDR2 reads SVGIG (reference sequence). The CDR3 runs to 13 residues. CDR3 region: CAWSSGGGYEQYL. The CDR3 coding sequence is TGTGCCTGGAGTTCCGGGGGCGGCTACGAGCAGTACCTC.

There are a few counts of this clonotype. The chain uses TRBV7-9 and TRBJ2-1; D could derive from TRBD1 or TRBD2 (5 bases each). Germline CDR1 reads SEHNR; CDR2 reads FQNEAQ (reference sequence). This CDR3 has 16 amino acids. V was shortened by 1 base and J by 5 bases, with 15 bases between the two germline ends. CDR3 sequence: CASSLGGGRVDNEQFF. The CDR3 DNA reads as TGTGCCAGCAGCTTAGGGGGCGGGCGTGTCGACAATGAGCAGTTCTTC.

The chain combines TRBV13 with TRBJ1-6; no clear D. V was trimmed by 6 bases and J by 10 bases, leaving 22 bases between them. CDR3 length equals 16 residues. Germline CDR1 and CDR2: PRHDT and FYEKMQ (reference sequence). The CDR3 region is CASRSFGSPGGSPLHF. CDR3 coding DNA: TGTGCCAGCAGATCTTTCGGCAGCCCCGGCGGCTCACCCCTCCACTTT.

With regard to this clonotype: A junction boundary mismatches the germline segment, possibly from a read error. J is TRBJ2-5 and V is TRBV28; no firm D call. Per the germline V gene, CDR1 is MDHEN and CDR2 is SYDVKM. CDR3 length equals 15 residues. This CDR3 is CASSPFGAGKETQHF. DNA of the CDR3: TGTGCCAGCAGCCCCTTTGGCGCCGGTAAAGAGACCCAGCACTTC.

The sample holds many counts of this clonotype. V gene TRBV18 combines with J gene TRBJ2-1, with 15 bases matching TRBD2. V shed 0 bases and J 1 base; nucleotides not matched to a gene: 7. CDR1 is KGHSH and CDR2 is LQKENI in the germline V gene. The CDR3 is made up of 20 amino acids. The CDR3 nucleotides are TGTGCCAGCTCACCACCTGCGGGACTAGCGGGAGGTCGGTCCTACAATGAGCAGTTCTTC. The encoded protein is CASSPPAGLAGGRSYNEQFF.

This clonotype was seen at least ten times. This chain uses TRBV5-1 with TRBJ1-1, with D perhaps matching TRBD1 (5 bases). The germline CDR1 and CDR2 sequences are SGHRS and YFSETQ. V dropped 4 bases and J dropped 1 base, with 8 bases sitting between them. CDR3 length equals 13 residues. CDR3 in DNA: TGCGCCAGCAGCCACGGACAGAACACTGAAGCTTTCTTT. This gives the protein CASSHGQNTEAFF.

The table lists this clonotype with many counts. The chain has TRBV28 and TRBJ2-5; perhaps TRBD2 as D (5 bases). Trimming took 8 bases from V and 0 from J, leaving 10 bases between them. CDR1 MDHEN and CDR2 SYDVKM come from the germline V gene. This CDR3 has 13 residues. Written as DNA, the CDR3 is TGTGCCAGCGCGCGGGCTAACCAAGAGACCCAGTACTTC. It translates to CASARANQETQYF.

This clonotype was detected ten times or more. The chain recombines TRBV20-1 with TRBJ1-5; a possible D gene is TRBD1 (5 bases). The germline CDR1 and CDR2 sequences are DFQATT and SNEGSKA (reference sequence). Trimming removed 6 bases at V and 0 bases at J, with 15 bases between. The CDR3 is 15 residues long. CDR3: CSAGGGGNSNQPQHF. CDR3 DNA: TGCAGTGCCGGCGGGGGAGGAAATAGCAATCAGCCCCAGCATTTT.

This clonotype was seen repeatedly, ten times or more. The chain combines TRBV4-1 with TRBJ1-1, with TRBD1 matching 8 bases. This CDR3 has 17 amino acids. Germline V gene sequence: CDR1 MGHRA, CDR2 YSYEKL. J lost 3 bases, V lost 1 base, and 10 bases had no gene match. CDR3 sequence reads: CASSQVGRGRRYTEAFF. The CDR3 region has the DNA TGCGCCAGCAGCCAAGTAGGCAGGGGGCGCAGGTACACTGAAGCTTTCTTT.

This clonotype appeared a few times. This sequence joins TRBV20-1 and TRBJ1-4, with TRBD1 as a possible D gene (5 bases). CDR3 length: 13 residues. Per germline, CDR1 DFQATT and CDR2 SNEGSKA (reference sequence). V was shortened by 4 bases and J by 5 bases, with 11 bases between the two germline ends. CDR3 in amino acids: CSANQGTNEKLFF. The CDR3 region has the DNA TGCAGTGCTAATCAGGGTACGAATGAAAAACTGTTTTTT.

This clonotype has a single count. V is TRBV6-1 and J is TRBJ2-1, with D tentatively TRBD1 (6 bases). Per the germline V gene, CDR1 is MNHNS and CDR2 is SASEGT. The CDR3 is made up of 14 amino acids. Trimming left V 6 bases short and J 7 bases short, with 16 bases between. CDR3 in amino acids: CASRAQGPRNEQFF. DNA of the CDR3: TGTGCCAGCAGGGCGCAGGGGCCTCGGAATGAGCAGTTCTTC.

This clonotype was seen a few times. The rearrangement links TRBV19 to TRBJ2-6, with 12 positions matching TRBD2. Germline CDR1 reads LNHDA; CDR2 reads SQIVND (reference sequence). J lost 4 bases, V lost 5 bases, and 15 bases had no gene match. This CDR3 spans 20 amino acids. DNA for the CDR3: TGTGCCAGTAGTCGGCGACTAGCGGGAGAAGACTCTGGAGGGGCCAACGTCCTGACTTTC. As protein: CASSRRLAGEDSGGANVLTF.

At least ten counts were recorded for this clonotype. V and J are TRBV30 and TRBJ2-1, with TRBD1 matching 9 bases. The CDR3 is made up of 13 amino acids. Germline V gene data show CDR1 as GTSNPN and CDR2 as SVGIG (reference sequence). V was pared by 5 bases and J by 4 bases, with 3 bases of the junction left unmatched. CDR3 nucleotides: TGTGCCTGGGCGGACAGGGGTTACAATGAGCAGTTCTTC. Protein product: CAWADRGYNEQFF.

This clonotype was found many times. The V call is TRBV2, the J call TRBJ2-3; 12 bases map to TRBD2. CDR1 and CDR2 (germline): SNHLY, FYNNEI. The CDR3 is made up of 16 amino acids. V trimming: 6 bases; J trimming: 3 bases; junction bases outside the gene matches: 7. CDR3 DNA sequence: TGTGCCAGCAGCGATGGACTAGCGGGATTAACAGATACGCAGTATTTT. Translating gives CASSDGLAGLTDTQYF.